This is a list of T cell receptor beta chains from one sample in a study of T-cell memory formation after mild COVID-19. From the 5' RACE reads, TCRdb called clonotypes with MiXCR, one entry per CDR3 protein. The table records under 300,000 distinct CDR3 sequences, approximately 8% of them present only once. Sequencing was performed on PBMCs or a T cell subset sorted from them (not recorded which). The source is a man aged 18 to 35 who had mild COVID-19 (a few samples of this study predate the infection). Cell type and time point are not known. Both conserved end residues are part of each CDR3. D genes are given only for firm matches. Not all rows give a size; the values are once, few, many and, for expanded clones, a class.

clone size: many; V gene: TRBV28; D gene: -; J gene: TRBJ1-2; CDR3 protein: CASRYMGTLYGYTF; CDR3 DNA: TGTGCCAGCAGATATATGGGGACACTTTATGGCTACACCTTC
clone size: -; V gene: TRBV7-2; D gene: -; J gene: TRBJ2-3; CDR3 protein: CASSLGFGGVGALDTQYF; CDR3 DNA: TGTGCCAGCAGCTTAGGTTTCGGGGGCGTGGGGGCTTTAGATACGCAGTATTTT
clone size: few; V gene: TRBV9; D gene: -; J gene: TRBJ2-3; CDR3 protein: CASSTESITDTQYF; CDR3 DNA: TGTGCCAGCAGCACTGAGAGCATCACAGATACGCAGTATTTT
clone size: -; V gene: TRBV12-3/TRBV12-4; D gene: -; J gene: TRBJ1-1; CDR3 protein: CASRGSGGTFLEAFF; CDR3 DNA: TGTGCCAGCAGGGGGTCGGGCGGAACCTTTCTTGAAGCTTTCTTT
clone size: few; V gene: TRBV5-6; D gene: -; J gene: TRBJ2-5; CDR3 protein: CASSLVGKETQYF; CDR3 DNA: TGTGCCAGCAGCTTGGTAGGGAAAGAGACCCAGTACTTC
clone size: -; V gene: TRBV20-1; D gene: TRBD2; J gene: TRBJ2-4; CDR3 protein: CSARDPAGGGKNIQYF; CDR3 DNA: TGCAGTGCTAGAGATCCAGCGGGGGGCGGAAAAAACATTCAGTACTTC
clone size: many; V gene: TRBV3-1; D gene: -; J gene: TRBJ2-3; CDR3 protein: CASSPTGDFTDTQYF; CDR3 DNA: TGTGCCAGCAGCCCGACAGGTGATTTCACAGATACGCAGTATTTT
clone size: -; V gene: TRBV6-2/TRBV6-3; D gene: -; J gene: TRBJ2-7; CDR3 protein: CASSYPLVGLPYEQYF; CDR3 DNA: TGTGCCAGCAGTTACCCCCTTGTGGGGCTACCCTACGAGCAGTACTTC
clone size: many; V gene: TRBV6-5; D gene: -; J gene: TRBJ1-5; CDR3 protein: CASSYLGAGQPQHF; CDR3 DNA: TGTGCCAGCAGTTACCTGGGGGCAGGCCAGCCCCAGCATTTT
clone size: few; V gene: TRBV24-1; D gene: TRBD1; J gene: TRBJ2-3; CDR3 protein: CATNRGQDTDTQYF; CDR3 DNA: TGTGCCACCAATCGGGGACAGGACACAGATACGCAGTATTTT
clone size: -; V gene: TRBV12-3/TRBV12-4; D gene: TRBD1; J gene: TRBJ2-1; CDR3 protein: CAIPGQGDGEQFF; CDR3 DNA: TGTGCCATCCCGGGACAGGGGGACGGTGAGCAGTTCTTC
clone size: many; V gene: TRBV7-2; D gene: -; J gene: TRBJ2-4; CDR3 protein: CASSRIRGEGNIQYF; CDR3 DNA: TGTGCCAGCAGCCGAATCCGGGGAGAGGGAAACATTCAGTACTTC
clone size: few; V gene: TRBV5-1; D gene: -; J gene: TRBJ2-1; CDR3 protein: CASSLARVWGAGVNEQFF; CDR3 DNA: TGCGCCAGCAGCTTGGCCCGAGTGTGGGGGGCTGGTGTTAATGAGCAGTTCTTC
clone size: few; V gene: TRBV4-3; D gene: -; J gene: TRBJ1-5; CDR3 protein: CASSQDERNNQPQHF; CDR3 DNA: TGCGCCAGCAGCCAAGATGAAAGGAACAATCAGCCCCAGCATTTT
clone size: few; V gene: TRBV6-6; D gene: -; J gene: TRBJ1-5; CDR3 protein: CASSYRAGLNQPQHF; CDR3 DNA: TGTGCCAGCAGTTATAGGGCAGGGCTCAATCAGCCCCAGCATTTT
clone size: many; V gene: TRBV7-9; D gene: TRBD1; J gene: TRBJ1-4; CDR3 protein: CASSPGRGAYATNEKLFF; CDR3 DNA: TGTGCCAGCTCTCCGGGCAGGGGGGCCTATGCAACTAATGAAAAACTGTTTTTT
clone size: many; V gene: TRBV7-2; D gene: -; J gene: TRBJ2-3; CDR3 protein: CASTFSSSGKDTQYF; CDR3 DNA: TGTGCCAGCACCTTCTCTAGTAGCGGAAAAGATACGCAGTATTTT
clone size: once; V gene: TRBV2; D gene: -; J gene: TRBJ2-3; CDR3 protein: CASSVQGSGTDTQYF; CDR3 DNA: TGTGCCAGCAGTGTTCAGGGATCGGGCACAGATACGCAGTATTTT
clone size: -; V gene: TRBV30; D gene: -; J gene: TRBJ1-4; CDR3 protein: CAWYTGKGLGDEKLFF; CDR3 DNA: TGTGCCTGGTACACAGGGAAAGGCCTCGGGGATGAAAAACTGTTTTTT
clone size: few; V gene: TRBV9; D gene: -; J gene: TRBJ1-6; CDR3 protein: CASSVGRTSSYNSPLHF; CDR3 DNA: TGTGCCAGCAGCGTTGGACGTACCAGCTCCTATAATTCACCCCTCCACTTT
clone size: many; V gene: TRBV6-4; D gene: TRBD1; J gene: TRBJ2-2; CDR3 protein: CASRDRDTGELFF; CDR3 DNA: TGTGCCAGCCGGGACAGGGACACCGGGGAGCTGTTTTTT
clone size: -; V gene: TRBV20-1; D gene: -; J gene: TRBJ2-1; CDR3 protein: CSARAARAHNEQFF; CDR3 DNA: TGCAGTGCTAGAGCCGCGAGGGCCCACAATGAGCAGTTCTTC
clone size: few; V gene: TRBV9; D gene: TRBD1; J gene: TRBJ1-4; CDR3 protein: CASSVSTGEEKLFF; CDR3 DNA: TGTGCCAGCAGCGTATCGACAGGGGAAGAAAAACTGTTTTTT
clone size: few; V gene: TRBV15; D gene: -; J gene: TRBJ1-6; CDR3 protein: CATSRDWAATPDNSPLHF; CDR3 DNA: TGTGCCACCAGCAGAGATTGGGCCGCGACACCCGATAATTCACCCCTCCACTTT
clone size: -; V gene: TRBV20-1; D gene: TRBD2; J gene: TRBJ2-3; CDR3 protein: CSANSPSGGLIDTQYF; CDR3 DNA: TGCAGTGCTAATTCTCCTAGCGGGGGCCTAATAGATACGCAGTATTTT
clone size: few; V gene: TRBV6-6; D gene: TRBD2; J gene: TRBJ2-7; CDR3 protein: CASSYSKERGSSGEQYF; CDR3 DNA: TGTGCCAGCAGTTACTCGAAGGAGCGGGGGAGTTCTGGGGAGCAGTACTTC
clone size: many; V gene: TRBV11-2; D gene: -; J gene: TRBJ2-5; CDR3 protein: CASSSGGSSAQETQYF; CDR3 DNA: TGTGCCAGCAGCTCCGGGGGCTCTAGCGCACAAGAGACCCAGTACTTC
clone size: few; V gene: TRBV12-3/TRBV12-4; D gene: -; J gene: TRBJ1-1; CDR3 protein: CASSPSHSEAFF; CDR3 DNA: TGTGCCAGCAGCCCGTCCCACTCTGAAGCTTTCTTT
clone size: many; V gene: TRBV4-3; D gene: -; J gene: TRBJ2-7; CDR3 protein: CASSPQPFTFYEQYF; CDR3 DNA: TGCGCCAGCAGCCCTCAACCCTTTACCTTCTACGAGCAGTACTTC
clone size: -; V gene: TRBV4-2; D gene: -; J gene: TRBJ1-4; CDR3 protein: CASSQEGPTNEKLFF; CDR3 DNA: TGTGCCAGCAGCCAAGAGGGGCCGACGAATGAAAAACTGTTTTTT
clone size: few; V gene: TRBV28; D gene: -; J gene: TRBJ1-3; CDR3 protein: CASSGGGVALGRGSGNTIYF; CDR3 DNA: TGTGCCAGCAGTGGGGGAGGAGTGGCCCTTGGAAGGGGCTCTGGAAACACCATATATTTT
clone size: -; V gene: TRBV6-4; D gene: TRBD2; J gene: TRBJ2-6; CDR3 protein: CASSDGAGGPSGANVLTF; CDR3 DNA: TGTGCCAGCAGTGACGGGGCGGGAGGACCATCTGGGGCCAACGTCCTGACTTTC
clone size: -; V gene: TRBV6-2/TRBV6-3; D gene: -; J gene: TRBJ1-6; CDR3 protein: CASSYDSLNSPLHF; CDR3 DNA: TGTGCCAGCAGTTACGACAGTTTAAATTCACCCCTCCACTTT
clone size: few; V gene: TRBV19; D gene: -; J gene: TRBJ2-1; CDR3 protein: CASTKMGGVVEQFF; CDR3 DNA: TGTGCCAGTACGAAAATGGGGGGCGTGGTTGAGCAGTTCTTC
clone size: few; V gene: TRBV7-8; D gene: -; J gene: TRBJ2-6; CDR3 protein: CASSSFGSDSGANVLTF; CDR3 DNA: TGTGCCAGCAGCTCGTTTGGATCCGACTCTGGGGCCAACGTCCTGACTTTC
clone size: -; V gene: TRBV7-2; D gene: -; J gene: TRBJ2-7; CDR3 protein: CASSLAGGTGYEQYF; CDR3 DNA: TGTGCCAGCAGCTTAGCTGGGGGGACGGGTTACGAGCAGTACTTC
clone size: many; V gene: TRBV10-2; D gene: TRBD2; J gene: TRBJ2-3; CDR3 protein: CASRLAGGADTQYF; CDR3 DNA: TGCGCCAGCAGACTAGCGGGGGGGGCGGATACGCAGTATTTT
clone size: -; V gene: TRBV12-3/TRBV12-4; D gene: -; J gene: TRBJ1-2; CDR3 protein: CASSLNPGSYGYTF; CDR3 DNA: TGTGCCAGCAGTTTAAATCCAGGGAGCTATGGCTACACCTTC
clone size: -; V gene: TRBV6-5; D gene: TRBD1; J gene: TRBJ2-2; CDR3 protein: CASRRTGGSGELFF; CDR3 DNA: TGTGCCAGCAGGAGGACAGGGGGTTCTGGGGAGCTGTTTTTT
clone size: -; V gene: TRBV5-6; D gene: -; J gene: TRBJ2-1; CDR3 protein: CASSLIWGANPPNEQFF; CDR3 DNA: TGTGCCAGCAGCTTGATTTGGGGAGCCAATCCCCCGAATGAGCAGTTCTTC
clone size: -; V gene: TRBV28; D gene: TRBD1; J gene: TRBJ2-7; CDR3 protein: CASRRQGSEQYF; CDR3 DNA: TGTGCCAGCAGGAGACAGGGGAGCGAGCAGTACTTC
clone size: many; V gene: TRBV20-1; D gene: -; J gene: TRBJ2-7; CDR3 protein: CSATESGYEQYF; CDR3 DNA: TGCAGTGCCACAGAGTCCGGCTACGAGCAGTACTTC
clone size: few; V gene: TRBV10-3; D gene: -; J gene: TRBJ1-5; CDR3 protein: CAISDRINQPQHF; CDR3 DNA: TGTGCCATCAGTGACAGGATCAATCAGCCCCAGCATTTT
clone size: few; V gene: TRBV4-1; D gene: -; J gene: TRBJ2-6; CDR3 protein: CASSQEWSGANVLTF; CDR3 DNA: TGCGCCAGCAGCCAAGAGTGGTCTGGGGCCAACGTCCTGACTTTC
clone size: many; V gene: TRBV7-2; D gene: -; J gene: TRBJ1-6; CDR3 protein: CASSLVGSLSNSPLHF; CDR3 DNA: TGTGCCAGCAGCTTAGTTGGCAGCCTTTCAAATTCACCCCTCCACTTT
clone size: -; V gene: TRBV7-2; D gene: TRBD1; J gene: TRBJ2-5; CDR3 protein: CASSTQGALGETQYF; CDR3 DNA: TGTGCCAGCAGCACACAGGGGGCGTTGGGGGAGACCCAGTACTTC
clone size: many; V gene: TRBV12-3/TRBV12-4; D gene: -; J gene: TRBJ2-1; CDR3 protein: CASSSGGTGGGQFF; CDR3 DNA: TGTGCCAGCAGCTCGGGGGGCACGGGAGGTGGGCAGTTCTTC
clone size: few; V gene: TRBV6-5; D gene: -; J gene: TRBJ1-1; CDR3 protein: CASSYPPGHEAFF; CDR3 DNA: TGTGCCAGCAGTTACCCTCCAGGACACGAAGCTTTCTTT
clone size: few; V gene: TRBV6-2/TRBV6-3; D gene: TRBD2; J gene: TRBJ2-7; CDR3 protein: CASSWGLAGASSYEQYF; CDR3 DNA: TGTGCCAGCAGTTGGGGTCTAGCGGGGGCGAGCTCCTACGAGCAGTACTTC